This T cell receptor (beta chain) is drawn from a study of regulatory dendritic cells for organ transplantation. Study as a whole: Day 6 dendritic cell cultures were stimulated with LPS. The study's findings and limits: Memory CD8+ clonal expansion seemed more limited with regulatory than mature dendritic cells. The authors noted considerable between-person heterogeneity in alloreactive memory CD8+ cells.

A remark on this clone: Antigen: not known.

The method was immunoSEQ multiplex PCR; TCRdb's version includes in-frame clones alone and lacks a portion of them. The table shows 10,000 to 11,000 clones, with about three fifths occurring only once. CFSE-labeled sorted T cells met regulatory or mature dendritic cells for around five days. The V segment lost 0 bases and the J segment 6 bases; nucleotides outside the gene matches: 8. The CDR3 runs to 15 residues. Germline CDR1 and CDR2: SGHNT and YYREEE (reference sequence). This sequence originates from a human donor in good health. What was sequenced was naive CD4+ T cells from blood cultured with dendritic cells. Subset reported: CD45RA+ naive T cells. This sequence joins TRBV5-4 and TRBJ2-7; 8 bases fit TRBD2. CDR3 amino acids: CASSLDPGGQVEQYF. CDR3 coding DNA: TGTGCCAGCAGCTTGGATCCGGGGGGGCAAGTCGAGCAGTACTTC.